The 30 T cell receptor beta chains below were found in one sample sequenced in a study of beta chain features in type 1 diabetes. Expressed TCRB transcripts were sequenced because the isolated RNA had all been reverse transcribed beforehand. Clones were read by immunoSEQ multiplex PCR, and TCRdb kept only the in-frame ones, dropping some. The data contain about 110,000 clones, 40% of them singletons. The source material was stem cell memory CD4+ T cells from blood. The source is a woman between 18 and 29 years old in good health.

This sequence joins TRBV30 and TRBJ2-7; 10 bases match TRBD2. CDR1 is GTSNPN, CDR2 SVGIG, per germline (reference sequence). The CDR3 contains 16 residues. J gave up 5 bases and V 5 bases, and 15 bases lay outside the gene matches. The CDR3 DNA sequence: TGTGCCTGGGGTGGCCCATCTAGCGGGAGATTCCACGAGCAGTACTTC. This sequence encodes CAWGGPSSGRFHEQYF.

The V and J genes are TRBV5-1 and TRBJ1-1, with D possibly being TRBD1 (5 bases). Germline loops: CDR1 SGHRS, CDR2 YFSETQ. V was cut by 4 bases and J by 8 bases, with 15 bases left in between. The CDR3 is 13 residues long. CDR3 sequence (DNA): TGCGCCAGCAGCGGCGGACAAAGGAAAGAAGCTTTCTTT. Its translation is CASSGGQRKEAFF. The entire variable domain, with the rest obtained from reference TRBV5-1 and TRBJ1-1, is as follows: KAGVTQTPRYLIKTRGQQVTLSCSPISGHRSVSWYQQTPGQGLQFLFEYFSETQRNKGNFPGRFSGRQFSNSRSEMNVSTLELGDSALYLCASSGGQRKEAFFGQGTRLTVV.

The rearrangement joins TRBV5-1 to TRBJ2-7, with 7 positions matching TRBD2. V lost 0 bases and J lost 5; bases outside the gene matches: 11. The V gene's germline CDR1 is SGHRS and CDR2 YFSETQ. This CDR3 contains 16 residues. In DNA, the CDR3 is TGCGCCAGCAGCTTGGTGGTTGCGGGGGATCGAGACGAGCAGTACTTC. It yields the protein CASSLVVAGDRDEQYF.

The chain uses TRBV7-6 and TRBJ1-1; 10 bases align to TRBD1. The V gene end was trimmed by 4 bases and the J gene end by 5 bases; junction bases not matched to a gene: 7. Germline V CDR1 and CDR2: SGHVS, FNYEAQ. The CDR3 is 15 residues long. CDR3 coding DNA: TGTGCCAGCAGCTCTCAAGGGACAGGGGTTACTGAAGCTTTCTTT. Protein product: CASSSQGTGVTEAFF.

This chain uses TRBV7-2 with TRBJ1-2; TRBD1 might be the D (6 bases). Trimming cost V 1 base and J 7 bases, with 13 bases left between them. Per germline, CDR1 SGHTA and CDR2 FQGNSA. The CDR3 length is 14 residues. CDR3 region: CASSLVRPGVGYTF. CDR3 sequence (DNA): TGTGCCAGCAGCTTAGTCCGCCCAGGGGTTGGCTACACCTTC.

The chain carries TRBV15 and TRBJ2-7, with 10 positions matching TRBD1. V lost 6 bases, J lost 0 bases, and 2 bases stayed unmatched. The germline V gene has CDR1 LNHNV and CDR2 YYDKDF (reference sequence). This CDR3 has 14 residues. DNA of the CDR3: TGTGCCACCAGTAGGACAGGGGGCTCCTACGAGCAGTACTTC. This sequence encodes CATSRTGGSYEQYF.

V is TRBV18 and J is TRBJ2-7; TRBD1 aligns across 7 bases. Germline CDR1 is KGHSH and CDR2 is LQKENI. J was trimmed by 0 bases and V by 3 bases; bases with no gene match: 5. The CDR3 consists of 15 residues. DNA for the CDR3: TGTGCCAGCTCACCCGGGACAGCCAGCTCCTACGAGCAGTACTTC. This codes for CASSPGTASSYEQYF.

The rearrangement links TRBV15 to TRBJ2-7; 7 nucleotides line up with TRBD1. This CDR3 is built from 14 residues. Losses at the gene ends were 2 bases for V and 11 bases for J; bases not matched to a gene: 12. The germline CDR1 and CDR2 sequences are LNHNV and YYDKDF (reference sequence). CDR3 bases: TGTGCCACCAGCAGATCTGGGAGTGAAGACAGGGAGTACTTC. Amino acids: CATSRSGSEDREYF. The full variable domain, with the rest looked up from reference TRBV15 and TRBJ2-7, is DAMVIQNPRYQVTQFGKPVTLSCSQTLNHNVMYWYQQKSSQAPKLLFHYYDKDFNNEADTPDNFQSRRPNTSFCFLDIRSPGLGDTAMYLCATSRSGSEDREYFGPGTRLTVT.

CDR3 sequence: CASSPGVVTYEQYF. CDR3 bases: TGTGCCAGCAGTCCAGGGGTCGTGACCTACGAGCAGTACTTC. The J gene is TRBJ2-7, the V gene TRBV2; perhaps TRBD1 as D (6 bases). The V and J ends lost 5 bases and 2 bases respectively, with 13 bases between them. Germline-derived CDR1 and CDR2 are SNHLY and FYNNEI. The CDR3 consists of 14 residues.

Only a few counts were recorded for this clone. This chain links TRBV6-6 with TRBJ1-2; 8 nucleotides agree with TRBD1. The junction had 4 bases not matched to a gene; V was cut back by 9 bases and J by 4 bases. CDR1 and CDR2 from the germline V gene are MNHNY and SVGAGI (reference sequence). The CDR3 is 12 residues long. The CDR3: CASQGAGYGYTF. CDR3 coding DNA: TGTGCCAGTCAGGGGGCGGGCTATGGCTACACCTTC.

The V and J genes are TRBV11-1 and TRBJ2-1; possibly TRBD2 for D (6 bases). V was clipped by 2 bases and J by 3 bases, with 11 bases between them. Germline V gives CDR1 SGHAT, CDR2 FQDESV (reference sequence). The CDR3 spans 15 residues. CDR3 sequence (DNA): TGTGCCAGCAGCTTATCGGGAGCTCTCTACAATGAGCAGTTCTTC. It specifies CASSLSGALYNEQFF.

The sample holds a few counts of this clone. The genes are TRBV7-6 and TRBJ2-7, with unresolved D. The CDR3 spans 12 residues. Trimming stripped 1 base from V and 3 bases from J, with 4 bases between. CDR1 SGHVS and CDR2 FNYEAQ come from the germline V gene. The CDR3, as DNA: TGTGCCAGCAGCTTAGAGAGCTACGAGCAGTACTTC. It translates to CASSLESYEQYF. Filled out from reference TRBV7-6 and TRBJ2-7, the complete variable domain reads GAGVSQSPRYKVTKRGQDVALRCDPISGHVSLYWYRQALGQGPEFLTYFNYEAQQDKSGLPNDRFSAERPEGSISTLTIQRTEQRDSAMYRCASSLESYEQYFGPGTRLTVT.

V usage is TRBV5-1 and J usage is TRBJ2-3; 15 bases are shared with TRBD2. J lost 4 bases, V lost 3 bases, and 3 bases had no gene match. Germline V gene lookup returns CDR1 SGHRS and CDR2 YFSETQ. This CDR3 is 16 amino acids long. CDR3 residues: CASSWGLAGGPDTQYF. CDR3 coding DNA: TGCGCCAGCAGCTGGGGACTAGCGGGAGGACCAGATACGCAGTATTTT.

The rearrangement joins TRBV7-9 to TRBJ2-3; TRBD2 matches at 7 bases. V dropped 1 base and J dropped 2; count of bases not matched to a gene: 15. The CDR3 loop spans 19 amino acids. Germline V CDR1 and CDR2: SEHNR, FQNEAQ (reference sequence). As DNA, the CDR3 is TGTGCCAGCAGCTTAGTGGTCGGGCAGCGGGACCCCTTCACAGATACGCAGTATTTT. It specifies CASSLVVGQRDPFTDTQYF.

DNA for the CDR3: TGTGCCAGCAGCTCTGCCGGGACAGGGGAATACAATGAGCAGTTCTTC. Amino acid sequence: CASSSAGTGEYNEQFF. The chain is built from TRBV28 and TRBJ2-1; 10 bases agree with TRBD1. The ends lost 6 bases at V and 4 bases at J; junction bases unmatched: 9. CDR1 and CDR2 (germline): MDHEN, SYDVKM. The CDR3 runs 16 residues.

This clone has only a few counts. The chain uses TRBV7-2 and TRBJ1-2; possibly TRBD1 for D (6 bases). Trimming took 1 base from V and 7 from J, leaving 10 bases between them. The CDR3 runs 13 residues. CDR1 SGHTA and CDR2 FQGNSA come from the germline V gene. Here the CDR3 DNA reads TGTGCCAGCAGCTTAGTAGACAGGCGTGGCTACACCTTC. Residues: CASSLVDRRGYTF.

The chain combines TRBV5-1 with TRBJ2-7; tentative D call: TRBD1 (6 bases). The CDR3 consists of 12 residues. Trimming took off 0 bases at V and 8 bases at J, with 9 bases between the two ends. Germline V gene sequence: CDR1 SGHRS, CDR2 YFSETQ. In DNA form, the CDR3 reads TGCGCCAGCAGCTTGGGACAGGCGAAGCAGTACTTC. It encodes CASSLGQAKQYF.

There are a few counts of this clone. The chain recombines TRBV7-9 with TRBJ2-3, with 15 positions matching TRBD2. The junction had 5 bases not matched to a gene; V was cut back by 0 bases and J by 4 bases. CDR1 is SEHNR and CDR2 is FQNEAQ in the germline V gene (reference sequence). This CDR3 spans 18 amino acids. The CDR3: CASSLAGTSGRKADTQYF. The CDR3, as DNA: TGTGCCAGCAGCTTAGCGGGGACTAGCGGGAGGAAAGCAGATACGCAGTATTTT.

This chain uses TRBV28 with TRBJ2-7; D possibly corresponds to TRBD2 (7 bases). The CDR3 contains 16 residues. Trimming cost V 3 bases and J 4 bases, with 19 bases left between them. Germline V gene lookup returns CDR1 MDHEN and CDR2 SYDVKM. The CDR3 spells CASSFGAGARVYEQYF. The CDR3 nucleotides are TGTGCCAGCAGTTTTGGGGCGGGGGCACGGGTTTACGAGCAGTACTTC.

This clone was detected a few times. The chain is built from TRBV4-2 and TRBJ1-1; 8 nucleotides agree with TRBD1. Germline CDR1 LGHNA, CDR2 YNFKEQ. There are 17 residues in the CDR3. After removal of 1 base from V and 4 bases from J, the junction contained 11 bases not matched to a gene. CDR3 DNA: TGTGCCAGCAGCCAAGTCAGGGGGCGGAGTTTAGGCACTGAAGCTTTCTTT. Protein: CASSQVRGRSLGTEAFF.

This clone was detected a few times. V usage is TRBV27 and J usage is TRBJ2-7; 11 nucleotides align to TRBD2. The CDR3 consists of 16 residues. Germline assignment: CDR1 MNHEY and CDR2 SMNVEV (reference sequence). V shed 6 bases, J shed 2 bases, and the junction held 9 bases outside the gene matches. Written as DNA, the CDR3 is TGTGCCAGCAGAACCACCGGGACTAGCGGCACCTACGAGCAGTACTTC. Its protein is CASRTTGTSGTYEQYF.

The chain recombines TRBV5-4 with TRBJ2-3, with 7 bases that match TRBD1. Germline V lookup: CDR1 SGHNT, CDR2 YYREEE (reference sequence). V dropped 3 bases and J dropped 2; count of bases not matched to a gene: 9. The CDR3 runs to 16 residues. CDR3 nucleotides: TGTGCCAGCAGCTCGGCCGGGACAGTTATCACAGATACGCAGTATTTT. Protein sequence: CASSSAGTVITDTQYF.

A note on this clone: Germline and junction disagree at one end, which may indicate a read error. The chain carries TRBV5-6 and TRBJ1-2; TRBD1 matches at 7 bases. The CDR3 has 12 residues. Germline V gene sequence: CDR1 SGHDT, CDR2 YYEEEE. This CDR3 is CASSFRNRGRLF. Here the CDR3 DNA reads TGTGCCAGCAGCTTTCGTAACAGGGGTCGCCTCTTC.

The sample holds a few counts of this clone. CDR3 coding DNA: TGCGCCAGCAGCTTGGCCGGGGACAGGAGATACAATGAGCAGTTCTTC. Translating gives CASSLAGDRRYNEQFF. The V call is TRBV5-1, the J call TRBJ2-1; TRBD1 agrees at 8 bases. CDR1 SGHRS and CDR2 YFSETQ come from the germline V gene. V was clipped by 0 bases and J by 4 bases; unmatched bases: 6. This CDR3 comprises 16 residues. Using reference TRBV5-1 and TRBJ2-1 for the parts outside the CDR3, the full variable domain is KAGVTQTPRYLIKTRGQQVTLSCSPISGHRSVSWYQQTPGQGLQFLFEYFSETQRNKGNFPGRFSGRQFSNSRSEMNVSTLELGDSALYLCASSLAGDRRYNEQFFGPGTRLTVL.

The chain carries TRBV18 and TRBJ1-5; tentative D call: TRBD1 (6 bases). Germline-derived CDR1 and CDR2 are KGHSH and LQKENI. Trimming left V 6 bases short and J 2 bases short, with 11 bases between. CDR3 length: 14 residues. The CDR3 loop is CASSRSGGNQPQHF. CDR3 coding DNA: TGTGCCAGCTCTCGCTCAGGGGGCAATCAGCCCCAGCATTTT.

This clone was found many times. J is TRBJ2-1 and V is TRBV29-1; D perhaps matches TRBD2 (6 bases). The CDR3 is 11 amino acids. V lost 8 bases and J 4 bases, leaving 9 bases between the germline ends. Germline CDR1 is SQVTM and CDR2 is ANQGSEA. CDR3 in amino acids: CSFGTYNEQFF. In nucleotides, the CDR3 is TGCAGCTTCGGGACTTACAATGAGCAGTTCTTC.

The table lists this clone with a few counts. The rearrangement joins TRBV28 to TRBJ1-1, with TRBD1 matching over 9 bases. J lost 1 base, V lost 5 bases, and 5 bases had no gene match. CDR1 is MDHEN, CDR2 SYDVKM, per germline. This CDR3 spans 15 amino acids. In nucleotides, the CDR3 is TGTGCCAGCAGTGCTCCGGGACAGGGGAACACTGAAGCTTTCTTT. Its translation is CASSAPGQGNTEAFF. Full variable domain (outside the CDR3, taken from reference TRBV28 and TRBJ1-1): DVKVTQSSRYLVKRTGEKVFLECVQDMDHENMFWYRQDPGLGLRLIYFSYDVKMKEKGDIPEGYSVSREKKERFSLILESASTNQTSMYLCASSAPGQGNTEAFFGQGTRLTVV.

This clone showed up just a few times. This chain uses TRBV4-1 with TRBJ2-3, with D possibly being TRBD2 (9 bases). V was pared by 4 bases and J by 5 bases, with 16 bases between. The CDR3 contains 15 residues. CDR1 and CDR2 from the germline V gene are MGHRA and YSYEKL. CDR3 DNA sequence: TGCGCCAGCAGCCCGGCTAGCGGGACAGGAGATACGCAGTATTTT. Protein: CASSPASGTGDTQYF.

The V gene is TRBV18, the J gene TRBJ1-3, with D unresolved. The V end lost 2 bases, the J end lost 0 bases, and 8 bases lay between the germline ends. CDR1 is KGHSH and CDR2 is LQKENI in the germline V gene. CDR3 length: 15 residues. CDR3 loop: CASSPTVYSGNTIYF. The CDR3 nucleotides are TGTGCCAGCTCACCAACTGTCTACTCTGGAAACACCATATATTTT. The full variable domain, rest sourced from reference TRBV18 and TRBJ1-3, is NAGVMQNPRHLVRRRGQEARLRCSPMKGHSHVYWYRQLPEEGLKFMVYLQKENIIDESGMPKERFSAEFPKEGPSILRIQQVVRGDSAAYFCASSPTVYSGNTIYFGEGSWLTVV.

The V call is TRBV13, the J call TRBJ2-7, with D tentatively TRBD2 (7 bases). Trimming removed 3 bases from V and 0 bases from J, with 12 bases in between. Germline V CDR1 and CDR2: PRHDT, FYEKMQ (reference sequence). This CDR3 has 15 amino acids. CDR3 region: CASSLRGPSSYEQYF. As DNA, the CDR3 is TGTGCCAGCAGCTTGCGGGGGCCGAGCTCCTACGAGCAGTACTTC.